The 21 T cell receptor beta chains reported below all come from one sample, sequenced in a study of blood T cell repertoires in COVID-19. TCRdb's table, derived via immunoSEQ multiplex PCR, lists solely in-frame clones and lacks some. Here the sample spans a few hundred thousand clones, around 90% being singletons. Input material: peripheral blood. The receptors derive from a woman in her 40s who had recovered from COVID-19.

V usage is TRBV21-1 and J usage is TRBJ2-7; no check of the table's D call, TRBD1, against the DNA was made. TRBV21-1 is deemed a pseudogene. The CDR3 contains 9 residues. DNA of the CDR3: TGTGGGGGCGACTACGAGCAGTACGTC. Translation: CGGDYEQYV.

This clone appeared a few times. The CDR3 region is CASSLPQPNSPLHF. The DNA for the CDR3 is TGTGCCAGCAGTTTGCCACAGCCGAATTCACCCCTCCACTTT. The chain links TRBV27 to TRBJ1-6, with no clear D. The V end lost 3 bases, the J end lost 7 bases, and 10 bases lay between the germline ends. This CDR3 spans 14 amino acids. The germline CDR1 and CDR2 sequences are MNHEY and SMNVEV (reference sequence).

The V call is TRBV29-1, the J call TRBJ2-5; D is undetermined. Per germline, CDR1 SQVTM and CDR2 ANQGSEA. The CDR3 is 13 amino acids. The V and J ends lost 1 base and 1 base respectively, with 7 bases between them. The CDR3 loop reads CSVEGAPQETQYF. DNA of the CDR3: TGCAGCGTTGAAGGAGCCCCCCAAGAGACCCAGTACTTC.

The J gene is TRBJ2-5, the V gene TRBV20-1; 13 positions agree with TRBD2. The germline gives CDR1 DFQATT, CDR2 SNEGSKA (reference sequence). V shed 3 bases, J shed 4 bases, and the junction held 2 bases outside the gene matches. CDR3 size: 14 residues. The CDR3 nucleotides are TGCAGTGCTAGTGGACTAGCGGGAGTAGAGACCCAGTACTTC. It encodes CSASGLAGVETQYF.

The rearrangement uses TRBV4-2 and TRBJ2-3, with D maybe TRBD2 (7 bases). Trimming shortened V by 2 bases and J by 5 bases, and 17 bases separated the two germline ends. There are 16 residues in the CDR3. In germline, CDR1 is LGHNA, CDR2 YNFKEQ. CDR3 sequence (DNA): TGTGCCAGCAGCCAAAGGGGGGGCAGGGCGTTAGATACGCAGTATTTT. Translating it yields CASSQRGGRALDTQYF.

A word on this clone: Compared with germline, one end of the junction differs, possibly owing to a read error. The chain joins TRBV9 to TRBJ1-1; D perhaps matches TRBD1 (6 bases). There are 12 residues in the CDR3. CDR1 is SGDLS, CDR2 YYNGEE, per germline. The CDR3 protein is CASSVGDTEAFF. The CDR3 region has the DNA TGTGCCAGCAGCGTAGGGGACACCGAAGCTTTCTTT. The full variable domain, with the rest looked up from reference TRBV9 and TRBJ1-1, is DSGVTQTPKHLITATGQRVTLRCSPRSGDLSVYWYQQSLDQGLQFLIQYYNGEERAKGNILERFSAQQFPDLHSELNLSSLELGDSALYFCASSVGDTEAFFGQGTRLTVV.

The chain uses TRBV3-1 (or the pseudogene TRBV3-2) and TRBJ1-5; no reliable D call. Trimming left V 4 bases short and J 1 base short, with 2 bases between. This CDR3 contains 12 residues. Germline V CDR1 and CDR2: LGHDT, YNNKEL (reference sequence). The CDR3 is CASSLSNQPQHF. For the CDR3, the DNA is TGTGCCAGCAGCCTAAGCAATCAGCCCCAGCATTTT.

The rearrangement uses TRBV7-2 and TRBJ2-2; D possibly corresponds to TRBD2 (6 bases). Germline CDR1 is SGHTA and CDR2 is FQGNSA. The CDR3 spans 16 residues. The V gene lost 5 bases and the J gene lost 7 bases, with 20 bases spanning the gap. The CDR3 nucleotides read TGTGCCAGCAGCCCCAGAGCCAGGACCGGGGGCGGGGAGCTGTTTTTT. It translates to CASSPRARTGGGELFF. Drawing the rest from reference TRBV7-2 and TRBJ2-2, the complete variable domain is GAGVSQSPSNKVTEKGKDVELRCDPISGHTALYWYRQSLGQGLEFLIYFQGNSAPDKSGLPSDRFSAERTGGSVSTLTIQRTQQEDSAVYLCASSPRARTGGGELFFGEGSRLTVL.

The V gene is TRBV7-9, the J gene TRBJ2-5; TRBD2 aligns across 7 bases. The CDR3 has 16 amino acids. Per germline, CDR1 SEHNR and CDR2 FQNEAQ (reference sequence). Trimming at V came to 2 bases and at J to 2 bases, leaving 8 bases not matched to a gene. The CDR3 DNA reads as TGTGCCAGCAGCTTACCCCAGTGGGGGGGACAAGAGACCCAGTACTTC. Its protein product is CASSLPQWGGQETQYF.

The J gene is TRBJ2-2, the V gene TRBV3-1 (or the pseudogene TRBV3-2), with TRBD2 as a possible D gene (5 bases). The CDR3 loop spans 14 amino acids. Trimming left V 5 bases short and J 6 bases short, with 13 bases between. The V gene's germline CDR1 is LGHDT and CDR2 YNNKEL (reference sequence). CDR3 loop: CASSFSGNSGELFF. The CDR3 coding sequence is TGTGCCAGCAGCTTCTCCGGGAATTCCGGGGAGCTGTTTTTT.

CDR3 nucleotides: TGTGCCAGCACCCCCGGACAGGGAAACACTGAAGCTTTCTTT. Translation: CASTPGQGNTEAFF. The chain uses TRBV6-5 and TRBJ1-1; the match to TRBD1 covers 8 bases. V was pared by 7 bases and J by 2 bases, with 6 bases of the junction left unmatched. This CDR3 spans 14 amino acids. Germline V gives CDR1 MNHEY, CDR2 SVGAGI.

The chain couples TRBV7-2 to TRBJ2-7, with D possibly matching TRBD1 (5 bases). Germline values: CDR1 SGHTA, CDR2 FQGNSA. V was clipped by 8 bases and J by 6 bases, with 17 bases between them. The CDR3 spans 13 residues. The chain's CDR3 is CASGWGRKAEQYF. CDR3 in DNA: TGTGCCAGCGGTTGGGGCAGGAAGGCCGAGCAGTACTTC.

The chain has TRBV14 and TRBJ2-3, with D perhaps TRBD2 (5 bases). The CDR3 runs 16 residues. Looked up from germline, CDR1 is SGHDN and CDR2 is FVKESK. V was shortened by 1 base and J by 1 base, with 12 bases between the two germline ends. The CDR3 sequence is CASSQVAGLGTDTQYF. CDR3 DNA sequence: TGTGCCAGCAGCCAAGTGGCGGGCCTAGGCACAGATACGCAGTATTTT.

This clone was seen a single time. The chain combines TRBV6-2 or TRBV6-3 with TRBJ2-7, with 9 bases fitting TRBD2. The CDR3 spans 14 residues. J was trimmed by 2 bases and V by 6 bases; bases with no gene match: 5. Germline assignment: CDR1 MNHEY and CDR2 SVGEGT. The CDR3 region has the DNA TGTGCCAGCAGCCGACTAGCGGACCCCTACGAGCAGTACGTC. Translation gives CASSRLADPYEQYV.

The chain links TRBV19 to TRBJ1-1, with a tentative D call TRBD1 (5 bases). Trimming stripped 6 bases from V and 7 bases from J, with 30 bases between. This CDR3 region has 18 residues. Per the germline V gene, CDR1 is LNHDA and CDR2 is SQIVND (reference sequence). This CDR3 is CASRRRPTGGPQVLEAFF. As DNA, the CDR3 is TGTGCCAGTAGGCGACGCCCTACAGGAGGGCCCCAGGTCCTTGAAGCTTTCTTT.

The rearrangement uses TRBV7-9 and TRBJ1-2; TRBD1 might be the D (5 bases). V lost 5 bases to trimming and J lost 7 bases, with 17 bases between them. CDR3 length equals 14 residues. Germline values: CDR1 SEHNR, CDR2 FQNEAQ (reference sequence). DNA for the CDR3: TGTGCCAGCAGCCCCCCGCGGCGCGGGGGTGGCTACACCTTC. Translating it yields CASSPPRRGGGYTF.

The chain is built from TRBV25-1 and TRBJ1-2, with D tentatively TRBD1 (5 bases). Per the germline V gene, CDR1 is MGHDK and CDR2 is SYGVNS. The V and J ends lost 10 bases and 0 bases respectively, with 15 bases between them. The CDR3 contains 14 residues. Here the CDR3 reads CATSGGYPNYGYTF. The CDR3 bases are TGTGCCACCTCCGGGGGATATCCTAACTATGGCTACACCTTC.

The chain carries TRBV29-1 and TRBJ2-7; 8 bases fit TRBD1. Trimming cost V 1 base and J 6 bases; bases outside gene matches: 14. Germline loops: CDR1 SQVTM, CDR2 ANQGSEA. CDR3 size: 16 residues. The CDR3 bases are TGCAGCGTTGAAGCTGGGGGCAGGGGGCTCGGCGGCGAGCAGTACGTC. Translated, it gives CSVEAGGRGLGGEQYV.

To note about this clone: The junction departs from the called germline gene at one end, perhaps through a read error. The chain links TRBV24-1 to TRBJ2-2; 10 bases fit TRBD2. CDR3 size: 20 residues. In germline, CDR1 is KGHDR, CDR2 SFDVKD. CDR3 bases: TGTGCCACTAGTGCCCGGACAGGACTAGCGGTGGGGCCGCACACCGGGGAGCTGTTTTTT. Translated: CATSARTGLAVGPHTGELFF.

V is TRBV11-3 and J is TRBJ2-3; possible D gene TRBD2, 6 bases. This CDR3 is 16 amino acids long. The V gene's germline CDR1 is SGHNT and CDR2 YENEEA. V lost 4 bases and J lost 0, with 14 bases in between. The CDR3 reads CASSSGLDPSTDTQYF. CDR3 sequence (DNA): TGTGCCAGCAGCTCGGGACTGGACCCAAGCACAGATACGCAGTATTTT.

The V gene is TRBV10-3, the J gene TRBJ2-7; D perhaps matches TRBD2 (5 bases). The germline gives CDR1 ENHRY, CDR2 SYGVKD. This CDR3 is 15 amino acids long. Trimming shortened V by 0 bases and J by 4 bases, and 13 bases separated the two germline ends. The CDR3 loop reads CAISESVGGLYEQYF. CDR3 nucleotides: TGTGCCATCAGTGAGTCGGTTGGCGGGCTTTACGAGCAGTACTTC.